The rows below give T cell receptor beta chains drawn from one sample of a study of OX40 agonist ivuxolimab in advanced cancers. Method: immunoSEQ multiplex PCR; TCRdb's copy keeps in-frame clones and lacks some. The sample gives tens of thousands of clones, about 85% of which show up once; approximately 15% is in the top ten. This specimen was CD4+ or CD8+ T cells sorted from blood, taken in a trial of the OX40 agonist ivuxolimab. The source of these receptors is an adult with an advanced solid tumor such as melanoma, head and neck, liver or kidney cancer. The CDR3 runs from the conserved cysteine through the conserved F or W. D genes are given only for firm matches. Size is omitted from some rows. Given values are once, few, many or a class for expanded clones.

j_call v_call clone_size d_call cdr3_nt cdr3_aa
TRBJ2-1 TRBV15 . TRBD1 TGTGCCACCAGCAGAGAGAGGGACAGTTCGTATGGGCAGTTCTTC CATSRERDSSYGQFF
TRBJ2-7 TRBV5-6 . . TGTGCCAGCAGCCCCGCCAGGCCCCCCTACGAGCAGTACTTC CASSPARPPYEQYF
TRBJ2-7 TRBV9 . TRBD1 TGTGCCAGCAGTTCTACAGGGGACGAGCAGTACTTC CASSSTGDEQYF
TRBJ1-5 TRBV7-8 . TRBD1 TGTGCCAGCAGCCCTCAGTCCAGGGGGCGAAGCAATCAGCCCCAGCATTTT CASSPQSRGRSNQPQHF
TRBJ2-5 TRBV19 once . TGTGCCAGTAGAAACAGCAAGACCCAGTACTTC CASRNSKTQYF
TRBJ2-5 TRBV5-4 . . TGTGCCAGCAGCTTCCCAACGGACCAAGAGACCCAGTACTTC CASSFPTDQETQYF
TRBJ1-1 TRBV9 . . TGTGCCAGCAGCGTATCCCCCGGGGTCACTGAAGCTTTCTTT CASSVSPGVTEAFF
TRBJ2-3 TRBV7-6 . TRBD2 TGTGCCAGCAGCGCCCCGCCTAGCGGGACCACAGATACGCAGTATTTT CASSAPPSGTTDTQYF
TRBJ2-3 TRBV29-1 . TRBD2 TGCAGCGTTGAAGATTTAACGGGAGGGGACTCAGATACGCAGTATTTT CSVEDLTGGDSDTQYF
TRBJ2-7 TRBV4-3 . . TGCGCCAGCAGCCAAGCCCTTGGCGGGGCCTCCTACGAGCAGTACTTC CASSQALGGASYEQYF
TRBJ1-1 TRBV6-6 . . TGTGCCAGCGAGGGGCAGGGGTGGGCTTTCTTT CASEGQGWAFF
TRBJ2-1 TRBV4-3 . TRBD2 TGCGCCAGCAGCCCCGCGGGAGGGCCCTTCGGGGAGCAGTTCTTC CASSPAGGPFGEQFF
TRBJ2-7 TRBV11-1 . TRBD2 TGTGCCAGCAGCCTCACGGCTAGCGGATCCTACGAGCAGTACTTC CASSLTASGSYEQYF
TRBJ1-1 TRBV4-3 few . TGCGCCAGCAGCCAAGTTGGGCGGATGAACACTGAAGCTTTCTTT CASSQVGRMNTEAFF
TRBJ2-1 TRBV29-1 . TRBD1 TGCAGCGTGAAGGACAGGGAAAATGAGCAGTTCTTC CSVKDRENEQFF
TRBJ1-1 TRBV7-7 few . TGTGCCAGCACCCCATATCCTGGGGGGTGGGAAACTGAAGCTTTCTTT CASTPYPGGWETEAFF
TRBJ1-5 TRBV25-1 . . TGTGCCAGCAGTGAGGGGTCGGTCAATCAGCCCCAGCATTTT CASSEGSVNQPQHF
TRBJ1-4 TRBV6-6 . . TGTGCCAGCAGTTACTCGGAATATATTAATGAAAAACTGTTTTTT CASSYSEYINEKLFF
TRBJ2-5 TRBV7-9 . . TGTGCCAGCAGCTTAGTGGGCACGGATCGGGCCCAGTACTTC CASSLVGTDRAQYF
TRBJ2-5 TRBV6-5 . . TGTGCCAGCAGCGGGGGTGCCTACCAAGAGACCCAGTACTTC CASSGGAYQETQYF
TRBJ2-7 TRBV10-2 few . TGCGCCAGCAGTTTCGGATCGAGCTCCTACGAGCAGTACTTC CASSFGSSSYEQYF
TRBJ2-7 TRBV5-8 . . TGTGCCAGCAGCTTGGACCGCTCAGCCGAGCAGTACTTC CASSLDRSAEQYF
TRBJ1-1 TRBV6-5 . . TGTGCCAGCAGTTATACGGGGGCTGAAGCTTTCTTT CASSYTGAEAFF
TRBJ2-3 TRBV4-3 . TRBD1 TGCGCCAGCAGCCAAGAAGTTGGACAGGGAGAAGATACGCAGTATTTT CASSQEVGQGEDTQYF
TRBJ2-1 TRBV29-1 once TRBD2 TGCAGCGTTGGGAAGGCGGGAGGGCCTCATGAGCAGTTCTTC CSVGKAGGPHEQFF
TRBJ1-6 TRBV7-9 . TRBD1 TGTGCCAGCAGCTTAAAGCGACAGGGGCCCAATTCACCCCTCCACTTT CASSLKRQGPNSPLHF
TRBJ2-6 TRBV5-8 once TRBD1 TGTGCCACACCATTCGGGACAGGTCATTTCTCTGGGGCCAACGTCCTGACTTTC CATPFGTGHFSGANVLTF
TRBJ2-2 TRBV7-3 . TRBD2 TGTGCCAGCAGCTTGGGACTAGCGGGAGGCCCCCACACCGGGGAGCTGTTTTTT CASSLGLAGGPHTGELFF
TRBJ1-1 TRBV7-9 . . TGTGCCAGCAGCTTAGGGATGGTTTGGGCCGGGGTGAGTTCCACTGAAGCTTTCTTT CASSLGMVWAGVSSTEAFF
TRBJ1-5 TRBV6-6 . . TGTGCCAGCAGTCCCTATAGGGGCAGCAATCAGCCCCAGCATTTT CASSPYRGSNQPQHF
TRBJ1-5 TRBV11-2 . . TGTGCCAGCAGCTTATTCGGCAGGGTGGAGGAGCCCCAGCATTTT CASSLFGRVEEPQHF
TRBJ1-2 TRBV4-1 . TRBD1 TGCGCCAGCAGCCAAGACCCCAGGACAGGGGGCACTAACTATGGCTACACCTTC CASSQDPRTGGTNYGYTF
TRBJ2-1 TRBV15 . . TGTGCCACCAGCAGGGAGGGACAGCTACTCTACAATGAGCAGTTCTTC CATSREGQLLYNEQFF
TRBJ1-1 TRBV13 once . TGTGCCAGCAGCTTCAGGGACATGAACACTGAAGCTTTCTTT CASSFRDMNTEAFF
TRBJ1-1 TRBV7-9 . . TGTGCCAGCAGTTTGTTGTGGGACTTGAACACTGAAGCTTTCTTT CASSLLWDLNTEAFF
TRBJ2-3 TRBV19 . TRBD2 TGTGCCAGTAGTATAGACCTGACTAGCGGGGGAGGGACAGATACGCAGTATTTT CASSIDLTSGGGTDTQYF
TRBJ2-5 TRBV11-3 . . TGTGCCAGCAGCTTGAGGGAGTCCCGCGGGGAGACCCAGTACTTC CASSLRESRGETQYF
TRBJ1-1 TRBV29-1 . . TGCAGCGTTACCCCGAGGGGGGCGGAGACTGAAGCTTTCTTT CSVTPRGAETEAFF
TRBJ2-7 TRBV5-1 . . TGCGCCAGCAGCTTGAATAGTTTTACCTACGAGCAGTACTTC CASSLNSFTYEQYF
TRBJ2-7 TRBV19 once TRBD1 TGTGCCAGTACCCCCGGGACAGGGGGGGCCTACGAGCAGTACTTC CASTPGTGGAYEQYF
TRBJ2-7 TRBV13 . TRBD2 TGTGCCAGCAGCTTATTCCGGGGGGGGCCCCACGAGCAGTACTTC CASSLFRGGPHEQYF
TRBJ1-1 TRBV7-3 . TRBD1 TGTGCCAGCAGCTTACACCCAACAGGGGATTGGAACATGAACACTGAAGCTTTCTTT CASSLHPTGDWNMNTEAFF
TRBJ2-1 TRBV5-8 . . TGTGCCAGCTGGTCCTGGAGCGATGATGAGCAGTTCTTC CASWSWSDDEQFF
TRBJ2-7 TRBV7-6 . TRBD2 TGTGCCAGCAGCGGAGGGACTAGCGGGAGAAACGAGCAGTACTTC CASSGGTSGRNEQYF
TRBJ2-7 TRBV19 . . TGTGCCAGTAGTATATGGGTTACGACGGGGGAGCAGTACTTC CASSIWVTTGEQYF
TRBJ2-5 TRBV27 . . TGTGCCAGCACCCCTAACGGGGGGCGGGAGACCCAGTACTTC CASTPNGGRETQYF
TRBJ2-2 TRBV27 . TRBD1 TGTGCCAGCAGGACTCACAGGGGGCGCGACACCGGGGAGCTGTTTTTT CASRTHRGRDTGELFF
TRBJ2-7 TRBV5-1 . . TGCGCCAGCAGCTTATCCGGGACATACTACGAGCAGTACTTC CASSLSGTYYEQYF
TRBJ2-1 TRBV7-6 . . TGTGCCAGCAGCCTGATCTACAATGAGCAGTTCTTC CASSLIYNEQFF